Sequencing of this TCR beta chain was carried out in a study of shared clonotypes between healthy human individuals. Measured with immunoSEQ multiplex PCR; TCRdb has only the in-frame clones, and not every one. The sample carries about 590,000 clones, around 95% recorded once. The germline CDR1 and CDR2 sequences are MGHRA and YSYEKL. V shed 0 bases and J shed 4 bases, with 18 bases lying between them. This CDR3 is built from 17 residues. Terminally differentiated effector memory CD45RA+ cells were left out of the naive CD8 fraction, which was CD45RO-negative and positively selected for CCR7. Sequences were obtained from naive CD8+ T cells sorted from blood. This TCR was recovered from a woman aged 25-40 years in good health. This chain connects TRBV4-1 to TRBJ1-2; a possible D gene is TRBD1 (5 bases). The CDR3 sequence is CASSQEHRVTASYGYTF. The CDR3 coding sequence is TGCGCCAGCAGCCAAGAACACCGAGTGACAGCCTCCTATGGCTACACCTTC.